This T cell receptor (beta chain) was sequenced in a study of T cell responses to AZD1222 COVID-19 vaccine (dated by TCRdb to about 2021). Regarding the research as a whole: Because spike-specific TCR depth and breadth did not differ between the two schedules, AZD1222 recipients who got a second dose at roughly 4 weeks were pooled with those who got a second dose at roughly 12 weeks. Trial participants were enrolled by age into 18-55, 56-69 and 70-plus year subgroups, with about 150, 28 and 57 TCR-sequenced participants respectively. A total of 233 trial participants underwent TCR sequencing, of whom nearly 210 had received two doses of AZD1222 and some 25 had received two doses of the MenACWY control vaccine. What the work shows at the level of the full study, not this receptor alone: Only a handful of AZD1222 recipients were SARS-CoV-2 seropositive at baseline, limiting conclusions about previously exposed vaccinees. The 56-69-year group was small, and its depth increase did not reach significance, likely because of low power. The vaccine-associated CD4 TCRs covered the entire spike protein, and the dominant responses fell in regions 160-218 and 743-854. Nearly half of unique spike-specific TCRs reportedly recognized epitopes outside regions mutated in the B.1.351 and B.1.1.7 variants. Because no day 14 peak-response samples were available, the repertoires could be characterized only after the peak T cell response. After two AZD1222 doses, spike-specific TCR breadth and depth were significantly higher than at day 0 and than in MenACWY recipients. Most participants were white British and females outnumbered males, and the authors suggested that clonal diversity may have been underestimated.

Per the publication, the time point label means: baseline before first vaccination. The vaccinee samples were drawn from two UK trials, COV001 and COV002, one of which was a single-blind randomized controlled phase 2/3 trial testing AZD1222 (ChAdOx1 nCoV-19) in healthy adults. Trial participant PBMC samples were collected at day 0 and day 28 after the second dose for TCRbeta chain sequencing. The CDR3 goes from the cysteine to the phenylalanine over 14 residues. Here the CDR3 DNA is all that survives: 42 bases in frame from base 1. V is pruned by 7 bases and J by 6 bases, leaving 7 bases of the junction without a gene match. CDR1 and CDR2 (LNHDA, SQIVND) derive from the germline V gene (reference sequence). This clone occurred once. Its antigen remains undetermined. Per-base quality was not reported, and no clone a single base away is much larger than it. The CDR3 regions of human TCRbeta chains were analyzed by immunosequencing. The authors' pipeline ran thus. TCRs in the repertoires were matched against a reference library of SARS-CoV-2-specific TCRs that had been generated with the MIRA antigen-specificity platform. Breadth was defined as the fraction of unique TCRs that were SARS-CoV-2-associated, and depth was defined as the fraction of total T cells that were SARS-CoV-2-associated. Using the MIRA data, each spike-specific TCR was assigned both to the spike region to which the TCR was reactive and to a CD4 or CD8 class. Log10-transformed breadth and depth values were compared by one-way ANOVA with Sidak's multiple comparisons tests. This is the immuneACCESS table as TCRdb keeps it, with only in-frame sequences that have V and J called. A part of the clones is gone; compared with another copy, unresolved V genes explain less than half, and the rest is unexplained. The V and J calls and the clone size are those of that table, but D and trimming were determined from the DNA. In this sample the table shows roughly 100,000 clones, around 94% of which occur a single time. More than 2% of the sample is in the top ten clones.

The material was peripheral blood, obtained on day 0 of AZD1222 vaccination. The chain employs TRBV19 and TRBJ1-5, with 9 bases aligning to TRBD1. The receptor was derived from an adult in good health. The nucleotide sequence is given as TGTGCCAGTAATTACGACAGGGGGGCTCAGCCCCAGCATTTT. This sequence encodes CASNYDRGAQPQHF.